This T cell receptor beta chain was documented in a study of PD-1 and CTLA-4 blockade in melanoma. Germline lookup yields CDR1 MGHRA and CDR2 YSYEKL. The CDR3 runs 17 residues. V trimming: 9 bases; J trimming: 6 bases; junction bases outside the gene matches: 12. The protocol was immunoSEQ multiplex PCR, while the TCRdb copy is restricted to in-frame clones and leaves out a portion. The repertoire consists of around 15,000 clones, with about 73% occurring once and the leading ten covering 13% to 15%. This rearrangement joins TRBV4-1 to TRBJ2-3, with 16 bases aligning to TRBD2. Sequences were derived from CD8+ T cells from peripheral blood, sampled from a patient given anti-PD-1 treatment. The sequence was obtained from a human donor with melanoma. CDR3 loop: CASTVTGTSGGADTQYF. The CDR3 nucleotides read TGCGCCAGTACCGTTACCGGGACTAGCGGGGGGGCTGATACGCAGTATTTT.